This entry is about one T cell receptor (beta chain). Its target is unknown. These data come from a study of cytomegalovirus exposure and HLA in healthy donors. The study, taken as a whole, reports: An analysis done earlier found most TCR beta V segments productive about 90% or about 30% of the time. According to the study, around 180 TCR beta chains were cytomegalovirus-associated.

The PCR made use of 60 Vbeta and 13 Jbeta primers. Measured with immunoSEQ multiplex PCR; TCRdb has only the in-frame clones, and not every one. The sample holds around 90,000 clones, 65% seen once. Donors were nominally healthy when sampled, though unrecorded immune exposures were likely. V was trimmed by 2 bases and J by 5 bases, leaving 10 bases between them. Germline CDR1 reads SEHNR; CDR2 reads FQNEAQ (reference sequence). The CDR3 runs 13 residues. Source material: PBMCs. This sequence originates from a boy aged 10-17 years in good health and CMV-seropositive. The rearrangement joins TRBV7-9 to TRBJ2-7, with a tentative D call TRBD1 (6 bases). The CDR3 bases are TGTGCCAGCAGCTTAACAGGGTCCCACGAGCAGTACTTC. This gives the protein CASSLTGSHEQYF.